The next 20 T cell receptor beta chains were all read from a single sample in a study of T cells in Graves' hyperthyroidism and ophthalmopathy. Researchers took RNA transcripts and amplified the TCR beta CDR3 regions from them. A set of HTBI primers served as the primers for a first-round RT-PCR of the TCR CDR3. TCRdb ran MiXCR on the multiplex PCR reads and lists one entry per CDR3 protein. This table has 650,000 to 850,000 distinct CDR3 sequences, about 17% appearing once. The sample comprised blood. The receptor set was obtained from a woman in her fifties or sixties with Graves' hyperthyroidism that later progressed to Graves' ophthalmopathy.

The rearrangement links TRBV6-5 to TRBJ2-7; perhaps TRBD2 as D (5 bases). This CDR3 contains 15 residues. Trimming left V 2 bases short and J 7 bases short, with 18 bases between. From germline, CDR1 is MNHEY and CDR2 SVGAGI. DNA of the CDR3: TGTGCCAGCAGTTACGAAGGACTCGGAGTTGGGGAGCAGTACTTC. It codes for CASSYEGLGVGEQYF.

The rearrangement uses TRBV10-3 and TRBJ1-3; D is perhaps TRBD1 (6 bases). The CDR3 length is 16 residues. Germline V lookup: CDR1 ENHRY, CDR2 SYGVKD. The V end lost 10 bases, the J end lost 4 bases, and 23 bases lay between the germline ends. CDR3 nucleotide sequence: TGTGCCACAGAGGGGGGGGTGGGGGCACAGGGAAACACCATATATTTT. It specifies CATEGGVGAQGNTIYF.

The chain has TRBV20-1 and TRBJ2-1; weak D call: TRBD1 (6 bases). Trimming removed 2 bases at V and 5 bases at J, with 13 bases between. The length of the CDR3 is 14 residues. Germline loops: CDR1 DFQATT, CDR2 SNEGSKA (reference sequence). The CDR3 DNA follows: TGCAGTGCTAGAAAGGGCAGGGGTCACAATGAGCAGTTCTTC. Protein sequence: CSARKGRGHNEQFF.

In nucleotides, the CDR3 is TGCGCCAGCAGCCAAGTAACAGGGACTAACTATGGCTACACCTTC. Its translation is CASSQVTGTNYGYTF. The gene calls are TRBV4-1 and TRBJ1-2, with D tentatively TRBD1 (6 bases). V lost 1 base, J lost 0 bases, and 9 bases lay in between. Germline CDR1 MGHRA, CDR2 YSYEKL. The CDR3 totals 15 residues.

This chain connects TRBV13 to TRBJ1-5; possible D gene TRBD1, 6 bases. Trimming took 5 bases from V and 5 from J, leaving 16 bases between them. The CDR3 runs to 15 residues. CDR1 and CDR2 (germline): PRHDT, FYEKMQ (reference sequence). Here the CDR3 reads CASSQGQVVDQPQHF. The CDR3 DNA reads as TGTGCCAGCAGCCAGGGGCAGGTGGTGGATCAGCCCCAGCATTTT.

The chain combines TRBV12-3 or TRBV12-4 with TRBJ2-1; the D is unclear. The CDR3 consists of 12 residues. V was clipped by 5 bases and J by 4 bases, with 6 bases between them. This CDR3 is CASSTEYNEQFF. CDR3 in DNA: TGTGCCAGCAGTACAGAGTACAATGAGCAGTTCTTC.

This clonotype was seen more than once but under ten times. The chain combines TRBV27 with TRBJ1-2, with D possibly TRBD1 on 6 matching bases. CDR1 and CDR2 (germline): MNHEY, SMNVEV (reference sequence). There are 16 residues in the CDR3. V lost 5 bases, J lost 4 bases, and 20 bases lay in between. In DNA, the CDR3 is TGTGCCAGCAGTCCCGGGGGGGGGGGCTCAATCTATGGCTACACCTTC. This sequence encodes CASSPGGGGSIYGYTF.

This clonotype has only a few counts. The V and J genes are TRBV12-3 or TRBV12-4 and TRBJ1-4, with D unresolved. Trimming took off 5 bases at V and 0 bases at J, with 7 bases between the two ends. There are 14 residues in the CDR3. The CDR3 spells CASSPITTNEKLFF. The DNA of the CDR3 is TGTGCCAGCAGTCCAATTACAACTAATGAAAAACTGTTTTTT.

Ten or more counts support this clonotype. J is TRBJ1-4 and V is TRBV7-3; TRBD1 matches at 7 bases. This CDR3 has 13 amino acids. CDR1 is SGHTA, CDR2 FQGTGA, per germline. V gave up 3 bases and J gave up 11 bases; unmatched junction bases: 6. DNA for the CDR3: TGTGCCAGCAGCTTTGCTACAGGGGACAAACTGTTTTTT. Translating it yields CASSFATGDKLFF.

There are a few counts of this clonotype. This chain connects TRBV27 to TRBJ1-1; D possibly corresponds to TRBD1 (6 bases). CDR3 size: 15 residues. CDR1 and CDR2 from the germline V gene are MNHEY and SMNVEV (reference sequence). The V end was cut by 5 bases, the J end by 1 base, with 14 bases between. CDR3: CASSKRQAQNTEAFF. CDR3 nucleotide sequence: TGTGCCAGCAGTAAGCGACAGGCCCAGAACACTGAAGCTTTCTTT.

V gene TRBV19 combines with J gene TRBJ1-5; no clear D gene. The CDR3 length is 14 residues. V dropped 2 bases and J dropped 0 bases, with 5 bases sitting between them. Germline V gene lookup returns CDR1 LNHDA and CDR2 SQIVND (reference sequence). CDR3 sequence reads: CASSIQNSNQPQHF. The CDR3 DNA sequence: TGTGCCAGTAGTATACAGAATAGCAATCAGCCCCAGCATTTT.

In nucleotides, the CDR3 is TGCGCCACAAGACTATCCGGAAACACCGGGGAGCTGTTTTTT. Its translation: CATRLSGNTGELFF. The rearrangement joins TRBV10-2 to TRBJ2-2; possible D gene TRBD2, 5 bases. Between the trimmed V and J ends, which lost 10 bases and 2 bases, there was a span of 14 bases. The CDR3 contains 14 residues. The germline gives CDR1 WSHSY, CDR2 SAAADI.

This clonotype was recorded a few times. The CDR3 loop reads CASSYVGAGNTEAFF. In DNA, the CDR3 is TGTGCCAGCAGTTACGTAGGGGCCGGAAACACTGAAGCTTTCTTT. This chain joins TRBV5-6 and TRBJ1-1; TRBD1 is a possible D gene (5 bases). The CDR3 sequence is 15 residues long. Germline CDR1 is SGHDT and CDR2 is YYEEEE. V was trimmed by 5 bases and J by 2 bases, leaving 16 bases between them.

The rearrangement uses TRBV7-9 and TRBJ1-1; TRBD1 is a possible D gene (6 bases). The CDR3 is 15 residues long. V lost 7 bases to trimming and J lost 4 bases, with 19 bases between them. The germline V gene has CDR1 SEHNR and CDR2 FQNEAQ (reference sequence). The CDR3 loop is CASTPREGGGTEAFF. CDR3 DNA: TGTGCCAGCACCCCACGGGAAGGGGGGGGCACTGAAGCTTTCTTT.

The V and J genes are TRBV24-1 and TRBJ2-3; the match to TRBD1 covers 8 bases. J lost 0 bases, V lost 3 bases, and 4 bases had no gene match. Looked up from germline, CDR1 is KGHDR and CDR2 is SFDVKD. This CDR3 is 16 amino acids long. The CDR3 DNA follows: TGTGCCACCAGTGATGACAGGGGACATAGCACAGATACGCAGTATTTT. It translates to CATSDDRGHSTDTQYF.

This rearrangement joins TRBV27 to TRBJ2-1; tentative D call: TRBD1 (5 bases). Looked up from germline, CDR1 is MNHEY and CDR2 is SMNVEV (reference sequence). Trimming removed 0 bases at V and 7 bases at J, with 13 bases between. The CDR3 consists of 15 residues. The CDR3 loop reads CASSLSRGHRNEQFF. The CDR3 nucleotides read TGTGCCAGCAGTTTATCGCGCGGACATAGAAATGAGCAGTTCTTC.

CDR3 sequence reads: CSVVIREQYF. The CDR3 bases are TGCAGCGTTGTGATTCGGGAGCAGTACTTC. This chain joins TRBV29-1 and TRBJ2-7; D is unclear. There are 10 residues in the CDR3. Deletions cut 4 bases from V and 7 bases from J, with 8 bases between. The germline V gene encodes CDR1 SQVTM and CDR2 ANQGSEA.

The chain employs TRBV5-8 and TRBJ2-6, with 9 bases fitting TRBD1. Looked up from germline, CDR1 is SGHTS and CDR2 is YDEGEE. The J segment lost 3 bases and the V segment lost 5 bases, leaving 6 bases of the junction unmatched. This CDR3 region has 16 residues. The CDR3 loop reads CASRGDRVDGANVLTF. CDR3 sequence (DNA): TGTGCCAGCAGAGGGGACAGGGTTGATGGGGCCAACGTCCTGACTTTC.

The chain's CDR3 is CASRLSENPNTEAFF. CDR3 bases: TGTGCCAGCAGGTTGAGCGAAAACCCGAACACTGAAGCTTTCTTT. The rearrangement links TRBV27 to TRBJ1-1; D uncertain. Trimming took 6 bases from V and 1 from J, leaving 15 bases between them. The CDR3 extends over 15 amino acids. CDR1 and CDR2 (germline): MNHEY, SMNVEV (reference sequence).

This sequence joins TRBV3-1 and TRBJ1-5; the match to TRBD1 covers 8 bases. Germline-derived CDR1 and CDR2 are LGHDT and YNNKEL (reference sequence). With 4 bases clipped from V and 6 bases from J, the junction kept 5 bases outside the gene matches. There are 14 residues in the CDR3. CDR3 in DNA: TGTGCCAGCAGCCCGAGGACAGGGCTTCAGCCCCAGCATTTT. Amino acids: CASSPRTGLQPQHF.